The 29 T cell receptor beta chains below come from one sample, sequenced in a study of T cell responses to AZD1222 COVID-19 vaccine. Only in-frame clones appear in the TCRdb table, and some are missing; sequencing was by immunoSEQ multiplex PCR. Altogether roughly 120,000 clones are present, 85% to 90% being singletons, with the ten largest covering 7.7%. The sequencing used peripheral blood, collected on day 0 of AZD1222 vaccination. The source of these receptors is an adult in good health.

This clone was observed a single time. The chain is built from TRBV5-1 and TRBJ2-3; D assignment may be TRBD1 or TRBD2 (5 bases each). The germline V and J ends were trimmed by 0 bases and 3 bases, with 11 bases remaining between them. The CDR3 loop spans 15 amino acids. From germline, CDR1 is SGHRS and CDR2 YFSETQ. CDR3 nucleotides: TGCGCCAGCAGCTTGGCGGGGCCGGGGACAGATACGCAGTATTTT. It yields the protein CASSLAGPGTDTQYF.

CDR3 in amino acids: CASSQERLAGSYEQYF. The CDR3 bases are TGCGCCAGCAGCCAGGAAAGACTAGCGGGCTCCTACGAGCAGTACTTC. The chain is built from TRBV4-1 and TRBJ2-7, with 10 bases matching TRBD2. There are 16 residues in the CDR3. CDR1 is MGHRA, CDR2 YSYEKL, per germline. The trim removed 3 bases at V and 0 bases at J, leaving 5 bases unmatched.

The CDR3 DNA follows: TGTGCCAGTAGCGTAACAGGGGGTTCTGGAAACACCATATATTTT. Protein: CASSVTGGSGNTIYF. The V and J genes are TRBV19 and TRBJ1-3, with 8 positions matching TRBD1. CDR3 length: 15 amino acids. Germline V gives CDR1 LNHDA, CDR2 SQIVND (reference sequence). The V gene end was trimmed by 6 bases and the J gene end by 1 base; junction bases not matched to a gene: 5.

V gene TRBV13 combines with J gene TRBJ2-5; possibly TRBD1 for D (5 bases). The V and J ends lost 4 bases and 2 bases respectively, with 14 bases between them. CDR1 PRHDT and CDR2 FYEKMQ come from the germline V gene (reference sequence). CDR3 length equals 15 residues. The CDR3: CASSSLGQGQETQYF. The CDR3, as DNA: TGTGCCAGCAGCTCCCTAGGGCAGGGTCAAGAGACCCAGTACTTC.

The J gene is TRBJ1-5, the V gene TRBV5-3; tentatively, D is TRBD1 (6 bases). TRBV5-3 is sorted into the ORF group, with uncertain function. The CDR3 runs 18 residues. V dropped 4 bases and J dropped 4 bases, with 24 bases sitting between them. The CDR3 bases are TGTGCCAGAAGCCTCTCGACGGCGTCCGGGGGGCGGAATCAGCCCCAGCATTTT. Amino acids: CARSLSTASGGRNQPQHF.

This clone showed up just a few times. The V call is TRBV3-1 (or the pseudogene TRBV3-2), the J call TRBJ1-2; D is possibly TRBD1 (6 bases). Trimming stripped 0 bases from V and 4 bases from J, with 9 bases between. The germline V gene encodes CDR1 LGHDT and CDR2 YNNKEL (reference sequence). The CDR3 is 14 amino acids. The CDR3, as DNA: TGTGCCAGCAGCCAAGAGGGACATTTCTATGGCTACACCTTC. Its translation: CASSQEGHFYGYTF.

This chain uses TRBV28 with TRBJ1-4; D is unclear. The CDR3 sequence is 14 residues long. Trimming left V 3 bases short and J 6 bases short, with 11 bases between. CDR1 MDHEN and CDR2 SYDVKM come from the germline V gene. The CDR3 DNA sequence: TGTGCCAGCAGTTTTCCGAGTCTGGATGAAAAACTGTTTTTT. Encoded protein: CASSFPSLDEKLFF. Drawing the rest from reference TRBV28 and TRBJ1-4, the complete variable domain is DVKVTQSSRYLVKRTGEKVFLECVQDMDHENMFWYRQDPGLGLRLIYFSYDVKMKEKGDIPEGYSVSREKKERFSLILESASTNQTSMYLCASSFPSLDEKLFFGSGTQLSVL.

Only a few counts were recorded for this clone. This CDR3 reads CASRVRGAGTEAFF. The CDR3 DNA sequence: TGTGCCAGCAGGGTGAGGGGGGCTGGCACTGAAGCTTTCTTT. The chain employs TRBV2 and TRBJ1-1; D might be TRBD1 (6 bases). CDR3 length equals 14 residues. Germline values: CDR1 SNHLY, CDR2 FYNNEI. V was clipped by 6 bases and J by 4 bases, with 15 bases between them.

V and J are TRBV6-2 or TRBV6-3 and TRBJ2-1; D uncertain. V dropped 5 bases and J dropped 1 base, with 12 bases sitting between them. The CDR3 contains 15 residues. Germline V gene lookup returns CDR1 MNHEY and CDR2 SVGEGT. As DNA, the CDR3 is TGTGCCAGCAGTGATCCCTCGATATCCTACAATGAGCAGTTCTTC. Amino acid sequence: CASSDPSISYNEQFF.

Note on this clone: This CDR3 is also generated by other DNA sequences in the sample. The chain has TRBV5-4 and TRBJ2-7; 7 bases are shared with TRBD1. Germline CDR1 SGHNT, CDR2 YYREEE (reference sequence). The CDR3 is 14 residues long. After removal of 3 bases from V and 3 bases from J, the junction contained 6 bases not matched to a gene. The CDR3, as DNA: TGTGCCAGCAGCTCCAGACAGGGTAGCTACGAGCAGTACTTC. It yields the protein CASSSRQGSYEQYF.

This chain joins TRBV3-1 (or the pseudogene TRBV3-2) and TRBJ1-1; D gene uncertain. V was shortened by 1 base and J by 5 bases, with 8 bases between the two germline ends. The CDR3 totals 13 residues. Germline V CDR1 and CDR2: LGHDT, YNNKEL (reference sequence). The CDR3 loop reads CASSQGQTTEAFF. DNA of the CDR3: TGTGCCAGCAGCCAAGGGCAGACTACTGAAGCTTTCTTT.

V is TRBV28 and J is TRBJ1-1; 8 nucleotides match TRBD1. The CDR3 extends over 17 amino acids. In germline, CDR1 is MDHEN, CDR2 SYDVKM. The V and J ends lost 6 bases and 1 base, in that order; junction bases with no gene match: 13. The CDR3 DNA is TGTGCCAGCAGACCCGGGGGCCAGGGGGCAGGGAACACTGAAGCTTTCTTT. Protein: CASRPGGQGAGNTEAFF.

V is TRBV30 and J is TRBJ2-2; TRBD2 aligns across 13 bases. V was pared by 4 bases and J by 7 bases, with 6 bases of the junction left unmatched. The CDR3 sequence is 15 residues long. Germline V lookup: CDR1 GTSNPN, CDR2 SVGIG (reference sequence). The CDR3 coding sequence is TGTGCCTGGAACATAGGACTAGCGGGGGTCGGGGAGCTGTTTTTT. Translated: CAWNIGLAGVGELFF.

The rearrangement uses TRBV29-1 and TRBJ2-3; possible D gene TRBD1, 6 bases. This CDR3 spans 12 amino acids. The V gene's germline CDR1 is SQVTM and CDR2 ANQGSEA. V shed 7 bases and J shed 2 bases, with 10 bases lying between them. The CDR3 spells CSGRQDTDTQYF. The CDR3, as DNA: TGCAGCGGTCGACAGGACACAGATACGCAGTATTTT.

This clone was picked up a small number of times. The chain uses TRBV5-6 and TRBJ2-4; no definite D call. The CDR3 is 15 residues long. The V end was cut by 0 bases, the J end by 3 bases, with 10 bases between. The germline V gene has CDR1 SGHDT and CDR2 YYEEEE. The CDR3 region is CASSLEVGFKNIQYF. Here the CDR3 DNA reads TGTGCCAGCAGCTTGGAGGTAGGGTTCAAAAACATTCAGTACTTC. Full variable domain (rest looked up from reference TRBV5-6 and TRBJ2-4): DAGVTQSPTHLIKTRGQQVTLRCSPKSGHDTVSWYQQALGQGPQFIFQYYEEEERQRGNFPDRFSGHQFPNYSSELNVNALLLGDSALYLCASSLEVGFKNIQYFGAGTRLSVL.

This chain joins TRBV6-4 and TRBJ2-1; D is perhaps TRBD1 (5 bases). Looked up from germline, CDR1 is MRHNA and CDR2 is SNTAGT. Trimming took 10 bases from V and 4 from J, leaving 11 bases between them. The CDR3 has 12 residues. The CDR3 DNA sequence: TGTGCCACTTCGACAGATTACAATGAGCAGTTCTTC. It yields the protein CATSTDYNEQFF.

The V and J genes are TRBV6-5 and TRBJ1-1, with a weak D call TRBD1 (6 bases). Trimming pared 6 bases from V and 6 bases from J, leaving 17 bases between. CDR1 and CDR2 from the germline V gene are MNHEY and SVGAGI. CDR3 length equals 14 residues. The CDR3 loop reads CASRGASGAAEAFF. CDR3 DNA: TGTGCCAGCAGAGGGGCCTCGGGGGCGGCTGAAGCTTTCTTT.

The chain uses TRBV7-9 and TRBJ2-5; 9 bases are shared with TRBD1. Germline loops: CDR1 SEHNR, CDR2 FQNEAQ (reference sequence). V was clipped by 0 bases and J by 2 bases; unmatched bases: 1. The CDR3 runs 15 residues. CDR3 in amino acids: CASSLATGGQETQYF. CDR3 bases: TGTGCCAGCAGCTTAGCGACAGGGGGACAAGAGACCCAGTACTTC. The variable domain in full, completed from reference TRBV7-9 and TRBJ2-5, reads DTGVSQNPRHKITKRGQNVTFRCDPISEHNRLYWYRQTLGQGPEFLTYFQNEAQLEKSRLLSDRFSAERPKGSFSTLEIQRTEQGDSAMYLCASSLATGGQETQYFGPGTRLLVL.

J is TRBJ1-3 and V is TRBV6-6; a possible D gene is TRBD1 (6 bases). This CDR3 has 14 residues. Germline V gene data show CDR1 as MNHNY and CDR2 as SVGAGI (reference sequence). The V end lost 6 bases, the J end lost 2 bases, and 11 bases lay between the germline ends. As DNA, the CDR3 is TGTGCCAGCAGGAGGGAGGGGGCTGGAAACACCATATATTTT. It translates to CASRREGAGNTIYF.

This clone was detected only once. One end of the junction does not line up with germline, which may come from a read error. The chain combines TRBV7-2 with TRBJ2-7, with D uncertain. CDR1 is SGHTA, CDR2 FQGNSA, per germline. This CDR3 has 15 residues. The CDR3 DNA follows: TGTGCCAGCAGCTTAACCGGCGGCGCCTCCGACGAGCAGTACTTC. Protein product: CASSLTGGASDEQYF.

V is TRBV5-1 and J is TRBJ2-7, with TRBD1 identical over 11 bases. Trimming removed 4 bases from V and 5 bases from J; junction bases left unmatched: 5. The germline CDR1 and CDR2 sequences are SGHRS and YFSETQ. This CDR3 is 14 amino acids long. The CDR3 DNA follows: TGCGCCAGCAGCCGGGACAGGGGGTCGGACGAGCAGTACTTC. This translates into CASSRDRGSDEQYF.

This chain links TRBV5-4 with TRBJ1-1, with a weak D call TRBD1 (6 bases). The CDR3 contains 18 residues. Germline CDR1 and CDR2: SGHNT and YYREEE (reference sequence). V was trimmed by 2 bases and J by 1 base, leaving 21 bases between them. In DNA form, the CDR3 reads TGTGCCAGCAGCTTCGGAGAAATCTGGACAGCGCCGAACACTGAAGCTTTCTTT. It yields the protein CASSFGEIWTAPNTEAFF.

The chain links TRBV29-1 to TRBJ2-7; 15 positions match TRBD2. After removal of 4 bases from V and 3 bases from J, the junction contained 10 bases not matched to a gene. The CDR3 contains 17 residues. CDR1 and CDR2 from the germline V gene are SQVTM and ANQGSEA. CDR3 sequence: CSVAGLAGGAKGYEQYF. CDR3 coding DNA: TGCAGCGTTGCCGGACTAGCGGGAGGGGCTAAGGGCTACGAGCAGTACTTC.

The J gene is TRBJ2-5, the V gene TRBV19; D gene unclear. The ends were cut back, 5 bases at V and 5 bases at J, with 12 bases in the middle. The V gene's germline CDR1 is LNHDA and CDR2 SQIVND (reference sequence). There are 13 residues in the CDR3. The CDR3 DNA follows: TGTGCCAGTAGTTCATTATATGGGGAGACCCAGTACTTC. This encodes CASSSLYGETQYF. The complete variable domain, with remaining parts taken from reference TRBV19 and TRBJ2-5, reads DGGITQSPKYLFRKEGQNVTLSCEQNLNHDAMYWYRQDPGQGLRLIYYSQIVNDFQKGDIAEGYSVSREKKESFPLTVTSAQKNPTAFYLCASSSLYGETQYFGPGTRLLVL.

The chain joins TRBV7-9 to TRBJ2-2, with TRBD2 as a possible D gene (5 bases). Deletions cut 5 bases from V and 0 bases from J, with 13 bases between. The CDR3 loop spans 16 amino acids. Germline CDR1 reads SEHNR; CDR2 reads FQNEAQ (reference sequence). This chain's CDR3 is CASSPRAFANTGELFF. As DNA, the CDR3 is TGTGCCAGCAGCCCGAGGGCGTTCGCGAACACCGGGGAGCTGTTTTTT.

The chain employs TRBV10-3 and TRBJ2-2, with D maybe TRBD2 (6 bases). This CDR3 region has 18 residues. The germline CDR1 and CDR2 sequences are ENHRY and SYGVKD. Deletions cut 3 bases from V and 4 bases from J, with 21 bases between. DNA for the CDR3: TGTGCCATCAGTGAAGGGGCCACTCGATGGGGAGGCACCGGGGAGCTGTTTTTT. This encodes CAISEGATRWGGTGELFF.

The CDR3 loop reads CASSPGLAGRNEQFF. The CDR3 bases are TGTGCCAGCAGCCCAGGACTAGCGGGCCGCAATGAGCAGTTCTTC. This chain links TRBV3-1 (or the pseudogene TRBV3-2) with TRBJ2-1, with TRBD2 matching over 11 bases. The V segment lost 4 bases and the J segment 6 bases; nucleotides outside the gene matches: 5. This CDR3 contains 15 residues. Germline values: CDR1 LGHDT, CDR2 YNNKEL (reference sequence).

V and J are TRBV7-9 and TRBJ1-2; no reliable D call. V was clipped by 3 bases and J by 3 bases, with 14 bases between them. Germline V CDR1 and CDR2: SEHNR, FQNEAQ (reference sequence). This CDR3 contains 15 residues. The CDR3 nucleotides are TGTGCCAGCAGCTTCGGAACAGCTGCTTACTATGGCTACACCTTC. This sequence encodes CASSFGTAAYYGYTF.

The chain recombines TRBV4-3 with TRBJ1-1; 7 nucleotides align to TRBD1. CDR3 length: 14 residues. From germline, CDR1 is LGHNA and CDR2 YSLEER. Germline trimming cut 0 bases from V and 7 bases from J; bases unmatched to any gene: 5. CDR3 coding DNA: TGCGCCAGCAGCCAAGATTCCAGGGGGAGTGAAGCTTTCTTT. Its protein product is CASSQDSRGSEAFF.